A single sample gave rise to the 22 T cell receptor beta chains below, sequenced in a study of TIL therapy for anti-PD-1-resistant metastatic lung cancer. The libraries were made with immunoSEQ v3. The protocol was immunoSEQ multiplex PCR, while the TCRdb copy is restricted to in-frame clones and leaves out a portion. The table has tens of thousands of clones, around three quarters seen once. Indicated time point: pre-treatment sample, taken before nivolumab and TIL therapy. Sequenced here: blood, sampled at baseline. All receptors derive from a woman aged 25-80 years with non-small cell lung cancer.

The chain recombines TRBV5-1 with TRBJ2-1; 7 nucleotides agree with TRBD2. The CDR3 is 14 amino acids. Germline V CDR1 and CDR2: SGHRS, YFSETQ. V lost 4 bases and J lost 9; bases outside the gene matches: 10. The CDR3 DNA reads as TGCGCCAGCAGCCTAGACCCCGGGGGGAGTGAGCAGTTCTTC. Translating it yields CASSLDPGGSEQFF. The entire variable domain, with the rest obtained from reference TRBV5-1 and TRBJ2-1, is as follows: KAGVTQTPRYLIKTRGQQVTLSCSPISGHRSVSWYQQTPGQGLQFLFEYFSETQRNKGNFPGRFSGRQFSNSRSEMNVSTLELGDSALYLCASSLDPGGSEQFFGPGTRLTVL.

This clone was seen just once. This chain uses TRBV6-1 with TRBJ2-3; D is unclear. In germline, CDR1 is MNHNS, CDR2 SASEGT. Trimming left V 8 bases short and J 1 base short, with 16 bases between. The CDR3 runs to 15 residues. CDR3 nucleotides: TGTGCCAGCGGAACCGGGCCACAAGGCACAGATACGCAGTATTTT. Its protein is CASGTGPQGTDTQYF.

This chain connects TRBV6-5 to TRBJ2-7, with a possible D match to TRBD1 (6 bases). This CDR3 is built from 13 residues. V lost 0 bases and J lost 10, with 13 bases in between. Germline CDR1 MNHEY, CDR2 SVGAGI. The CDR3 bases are TGTGCCAGCAGTTACTCGGACAGCGCAGTTCAGTACTTC. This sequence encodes CASSYSDSAVQYF.

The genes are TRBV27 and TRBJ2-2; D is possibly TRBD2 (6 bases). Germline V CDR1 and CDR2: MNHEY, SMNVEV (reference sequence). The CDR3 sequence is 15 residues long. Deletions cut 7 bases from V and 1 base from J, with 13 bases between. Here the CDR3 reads CASNLRLGNTGELFF. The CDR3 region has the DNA TGTGCCAGCAACCTAAGACTAGGGAACACCGGGGAGCTGTTTTTT.

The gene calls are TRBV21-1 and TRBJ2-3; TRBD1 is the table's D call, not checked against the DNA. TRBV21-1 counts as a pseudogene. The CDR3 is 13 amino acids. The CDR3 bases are TGTGCCAACCCGGGACAGCTCACAGATACGCAGTATTTT. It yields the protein CANPGQLTDTQYF.

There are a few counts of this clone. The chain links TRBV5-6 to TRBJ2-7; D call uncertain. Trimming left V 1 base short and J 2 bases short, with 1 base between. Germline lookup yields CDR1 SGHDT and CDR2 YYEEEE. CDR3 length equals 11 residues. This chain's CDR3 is CASSLTYEQYF. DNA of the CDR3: TGTGCCAGCAGCTTGACCTACGAGCAGTACTTC.

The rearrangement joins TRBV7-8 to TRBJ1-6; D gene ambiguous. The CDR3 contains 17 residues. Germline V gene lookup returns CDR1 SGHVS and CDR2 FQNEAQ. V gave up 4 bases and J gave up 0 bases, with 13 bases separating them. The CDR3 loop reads CASSSTVSRSYNSPLHF. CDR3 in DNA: TGTGCCAGCAGCTCAACAGTTTCTCGCTCCTATAATTCACCCCTCCACTTT.

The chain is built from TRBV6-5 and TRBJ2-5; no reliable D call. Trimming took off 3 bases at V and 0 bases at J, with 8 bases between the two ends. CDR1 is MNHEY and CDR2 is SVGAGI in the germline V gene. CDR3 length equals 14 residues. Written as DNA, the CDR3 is TGTGCCAGCAGTTATGAGGCGAACCAAGAGACCCAGTACTTC. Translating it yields CASSYEANQETQYF.

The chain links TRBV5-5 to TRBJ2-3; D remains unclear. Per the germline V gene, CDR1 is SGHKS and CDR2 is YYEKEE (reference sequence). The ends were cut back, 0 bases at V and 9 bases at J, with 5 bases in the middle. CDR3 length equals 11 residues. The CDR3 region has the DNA TGTGCCAGCAGCTTGGACTGGACGCAGTATTTT. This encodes CASSLDWTQYF.

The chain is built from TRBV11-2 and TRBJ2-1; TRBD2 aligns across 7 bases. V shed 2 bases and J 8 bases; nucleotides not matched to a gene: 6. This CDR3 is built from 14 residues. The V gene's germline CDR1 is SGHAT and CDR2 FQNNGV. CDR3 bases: TGTGCCAGCAGCTTAAGTAGCGGGTTCGATGAGCAGTTCTTC. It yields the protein CASSLSSGFDEQFF.

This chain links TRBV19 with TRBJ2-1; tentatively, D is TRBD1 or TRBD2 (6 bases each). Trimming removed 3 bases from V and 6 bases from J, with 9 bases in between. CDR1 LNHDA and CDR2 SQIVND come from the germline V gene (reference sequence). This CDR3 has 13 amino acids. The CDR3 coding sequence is TGTGCCAGTAGTATCTCGGGGGCCAATGAGCAGTTCTTC. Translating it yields CASSISGANEQFF.

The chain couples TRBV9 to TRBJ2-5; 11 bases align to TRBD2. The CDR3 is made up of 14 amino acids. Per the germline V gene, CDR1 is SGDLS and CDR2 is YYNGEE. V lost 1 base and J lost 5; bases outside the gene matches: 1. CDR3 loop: CASSVLAGGETQYF. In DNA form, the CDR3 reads TGTGCCAGCAGCGTATTAGCGGGAGGGGAGACCCAGTACTTC.

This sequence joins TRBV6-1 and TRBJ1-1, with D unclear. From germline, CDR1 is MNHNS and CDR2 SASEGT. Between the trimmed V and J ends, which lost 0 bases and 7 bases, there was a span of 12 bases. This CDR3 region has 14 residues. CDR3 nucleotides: TGTGCCAGCAGTGAAGCGCTCGGGATGGGTGAAGCTTTCTTT. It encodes CASSEALGMGEAFF.

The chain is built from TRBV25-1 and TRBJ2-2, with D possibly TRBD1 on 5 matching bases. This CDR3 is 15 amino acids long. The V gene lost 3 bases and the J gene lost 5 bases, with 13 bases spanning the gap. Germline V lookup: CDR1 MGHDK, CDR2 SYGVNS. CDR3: CASSDPGRRTGELFF. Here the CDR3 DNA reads TGTGCCAGCAGTGATCCAGGGCGCCGAACCGGGGAGCTGTTTTTT. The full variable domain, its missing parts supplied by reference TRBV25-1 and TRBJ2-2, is EADIYQTPRYLVIGTGKKITLECSQTMGHDKMYWYQQDPGMELHLIHYSYGVNSTEKGDLSSESTVSRIRTEHFPLTLESARPSHTSQYLCASSDPGRRTGELFFGEGSRLTVL.

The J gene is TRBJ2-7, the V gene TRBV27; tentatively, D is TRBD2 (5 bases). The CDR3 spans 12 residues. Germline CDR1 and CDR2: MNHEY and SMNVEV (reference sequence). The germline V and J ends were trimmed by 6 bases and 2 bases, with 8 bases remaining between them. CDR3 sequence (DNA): TGTGCCAGCAGGGCGGGTCCCTACGAGCAGTACTTC. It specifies CASRAGPYEQYF.

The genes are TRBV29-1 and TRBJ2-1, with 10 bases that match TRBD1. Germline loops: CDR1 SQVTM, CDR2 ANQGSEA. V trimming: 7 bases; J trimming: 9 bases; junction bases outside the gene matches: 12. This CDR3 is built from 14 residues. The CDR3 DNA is TGCAGCGCAAGGGGACAGGGGTTGGGTTTTGAGCAGTTCTTC. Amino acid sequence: CSARGQGLGFEQFF.

CDR3 region: CASRSTGELFF. CDR3 in DNA: TGTGCCAGCAGAAGCACCGGGGAGCTGTTTTTT. The chain couples TRBV5-8 to TRBJ2-2; no clear D gene. V gave up 5 bases and J gave up 4 bases, with 3 bases separating them. This CDR3 has 11 amino acids. Germline V gene sequence: CDR1 SGHTS, CDR2 YDEGEE.

This CDR3 reads CASSHPDRAFYEQYF. The CDR3 coding sequence is TGTGCCAGCAGCCACCCGGACAGAGCATTCTACGAGCAGTACTTC. The chain recombines TRBV7-2 with TRBJ2-7; D perhaps matches TRBD1 (6 bases). CDR3 length: 15 residues. The V gene lost 5 bases and the J gene lost 3 bases, with 17 bases spanning the gap. Per the germline V gene, CDR1 is SGHTA and CDR2 is FQGNSA. Full variable domain (rest looked up from reference TRBV7-2 and TRBJ2-7): GAGVSQSPSNKVTEKGKDVELRCDPISGHTALYWYRQSLGQGLEFLIYFQGNSAPDKSGLPSDRFSAERTGGSVSTLTIQRTQQEDSAVYLCASSHPDRAFYEQYFGPGTRLTVT.

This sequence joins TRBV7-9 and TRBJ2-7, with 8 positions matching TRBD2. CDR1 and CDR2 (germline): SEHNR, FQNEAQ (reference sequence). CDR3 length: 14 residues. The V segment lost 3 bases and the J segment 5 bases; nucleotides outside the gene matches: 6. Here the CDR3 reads CASSLGGRFHEQYF. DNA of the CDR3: TGTGCCAGCAGCTTGGGCGGGAGGTTTCACGAGCAGTACTTC.

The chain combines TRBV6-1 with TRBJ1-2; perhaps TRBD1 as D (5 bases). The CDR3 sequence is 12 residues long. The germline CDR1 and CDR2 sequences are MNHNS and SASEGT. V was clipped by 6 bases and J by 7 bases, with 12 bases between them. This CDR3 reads CASRGPSGGYTF. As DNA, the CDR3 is TGTGCCAGCAGGGGACCGAGTGGTGGCTACACCTTC.

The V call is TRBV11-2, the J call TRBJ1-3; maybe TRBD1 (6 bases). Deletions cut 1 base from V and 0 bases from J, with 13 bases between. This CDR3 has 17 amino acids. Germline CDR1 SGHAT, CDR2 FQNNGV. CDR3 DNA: TGTGCCAGCAGCTTAGGGGGAGGGGGAAGCTCTGGAAACACCATATATTTT. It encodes CASSLGGGGSSGNTIYF.

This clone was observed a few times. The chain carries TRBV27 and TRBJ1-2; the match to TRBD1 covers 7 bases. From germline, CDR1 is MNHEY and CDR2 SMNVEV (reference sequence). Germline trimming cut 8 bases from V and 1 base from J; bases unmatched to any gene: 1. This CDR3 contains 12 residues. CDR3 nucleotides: TGTGCCAGCTACAGGGGTAACTATGGCTACACCTTC. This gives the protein CASYRGNYGYTF.